The TCR beta chain under discussion was sequenced for a study of regulatory T cells in long-lasting Graves disease. General study results and limits: Persistent disease exhibited a predilection for TRBV28, TRBJ1-2 and TRBJ2-5. Among the persistent patients, 2,741 public clonotypes were shared, more than the approximately 960 shared among new patients.

Investigators prepared the TCR beta libraries by applying iRepertoire HTBI primers and Arm-PCR of CDR3 regions. TCRdb recomputed calls from the multiplex PCR reads with MiXCR, one row per CDR3 protein. The sample has roughly 300,000 distinct CDR3 sequences; 20% to 25% are singletons. This CDR3 is 18 amino acids long. Looked up from germline, CDR1 is DFQATT and CDR2 is SNEGSKA (reference sequence). The V and J ends lost 6 bases and 1 base, in that order; junction bases with no gene match: 18. The table lists this clonotype with a few counts. Antigen unknown. Sample time point: persistent/refractory GD, antithyroid drugs over 5 years with positive TRAb. Researchers made the TCR library from RNA that was extracted from PBMCs. From an endocrinology department in Xi'an, China, came the patients.

Sequences were derived from peripheral blood mononuclear cells (PBMCs), sampled when the disease was refractory, from a patient treated with antithyroid drugs. This chain connects TRBV20-1 to TRBJ2-7, with 10 bases matching TRBD2. The source is a female donor with Graves disease. The CDR3 region is CSARNPSGSHTPSYEQYF. In DNA form, the CDR3 reads TGCAGTGCCAGAAATCCTAGCGGGAGTCATACCCCGTCCTACGAGCAGTACTTC.